The next 11 T cell receptor beta chains were all read from a single sample in a study of blood T cells in healthy people across ages. Combining a sample-barcoded 5' primer with a J-beta primer mix, a second PCR ran for roughly 7 to 12 cycles. TCRdb reprocessed the 5' RACE reads with MiXCR, giving one entry per CDR3 protein. The sample contains approximately 600,000 distinct CDR3 sequences, about 54% of which appear only once. Sequencing was done on a sample of blood. The receptors were gathered from a man in his 60s in good health.

The chain combines TRBV3-1 with TRBJ2-7; tentative D call: TRBD1 (5 bases). V lost 2 bases, J lost 12 bases, and 11 bases lay in between. The V gene's germline CDR1 is LGHDT and CDR2 YNNKEL (reference sequence). The CDR3 consists of 11 residues. The CDR3 loop is CASSQQGIRYF. The CDR3 DNA reads as TGTGCCAGCAGCCAACAGGGTATTCGGTACTTC.

This clonotype was counted once. The chain employs TRBV12-3 or TRBV12-4 and TRBJ2-1; 13 bases align to TRBD2. The CDR3 is 15 residues long. V dropped 6 bases and J dropped 6; count of bases not matched to a gene: 5. CDR3 bases: TGTGCCAGCAGCGGACTAGCGGGGGTACTCAATGAGCAGTTCTTC. Translated: CASSGLAGVLNEQFF.

This sequence joins TRBV28 and TRBJ1-4; a weak D match, TRBD1 (5 bases). CDR3 length equals 13 residues. V lost 5 bases and J lost 3, with 7 bases in between. Germline CDR1 MDHEN, CDR2 SYDVKM. The CDR3 region has the DNA TGTGCCAGCAGTGGGGGTGCTAATGAAAAACTGTTTTTT. As protein: CASSGGANEKLFF.

The rearrangement joins TRBV18 to TRBJ2-7; 7 positions match TRBD1. The CDR3 has 14 amino acids. Germline V CDR1 and CDR2: KGHSH, LQKENI. V shed 1 base and J 5 bases; nucleotides not matched to a gene: 5. Written as DNA, the CDR3 is TGTGCCAGCTCACCACGGCAGGGGGTCCACGAGCAGTACTTC. It specifies CASSPRQGVHEQYF. The full variable domain, its missing parts supplied by reference TRBV18 and TRBJ2-7, is NAGVMQNPRHLVRRRGQEARLRCSPMKGHSHVYWYRQLPEEGLKFMVYLQKENIIDESGMPKERFSAEFPKEGPSILRIQQVVRGDSAAYFCASSPRQGVHEQYFGPGTRLTVT.

The rearrangement uses TRBV28 and TRBJ2-1; TRBD1 matches at 8 bases. CDR1 MDHEN and CDR2 SYDVKM come from the germline V gene. The ends lost 5 bases at V and 8 bases at J; junction bases unmatched: 17. The CDR3 has 17 residues. The CDR3 region is CASSPIKIQGARDEQFF. CDR3 nucleotides: TGTGCCAGCAGTCCAATAAAAATCCAGGGGGCGCGCGATGAGCAGTTCTTC.

This clonotype appeared a few times. The rearrangement joins TRBV4-1 to TRBJ2-7; no firm D call. Germline CDR1 is MGHRA and CDR2 is YSYEKL. V lost 0 bases, J lost 2 bases, and 11 bases lay in between. This CDR3 comprises 15 residues. CDR3 sequence: CASSQDQGLTYEQYF. CDR3 in DNA: TGCGCCAGCAGCCAAGATCAAGGGCTCACCTACGAGCAGTACTTC.

In regard to this clonotype: Since a much larger clone is just one base distant, this may be a read error. The chain is built from TRBV20-1 and TRBJ2-3; no firm D call. V gave up 5 bases and J gave up 1 base, with 10 bases separating them. CDR3 length equals 13 residues. From germline, CDR1 is DFQATT and CDR2 SNEGSKA (reference sequence). The CDR3 coding sequence is TGCAGTGCTGTAGACGGCCGCACAGATACGCAGTATTTT. This gives the protein CSAVDGRTDTQYF.

This CDR3 reads CSARRESELAYEQYF. CDR3 DNA: TGCAGTGCTAGAAGGGAGTCAGAGTTGGCCTACGAGCAGTACTTC. V usage is TRBV20-1 and J usage is TRBJ2-7; tentatively, D is TRBD2 (5 bases). V was cut by 2 bases and J by 2 bases, with 16 bases left in between. Germline V lookup: CDR1 DFQATT, CDR2 SNEGSKA (reference sequence). The CDR3 sequence is 15 residues long.

This clonotype has a single count. The chain carries TRBV14 and TRBJ2-1; possibly TRBD1 for D (7 bases). Trimming cost V 6 bases and J 0 bases, with 18 bases left between them. Germline CDR1 reads SGHDN; CDR2 reads FVKESK. The CDR3 is 17 amino acids. The CDR3 spells CASRQGGQLSSYNEQFF. The CDR3 bases are TGTGCCAGCAGGCAGGGGGGACAGTTGAGCTCCTACAATGAGCAGTTCTTC.

This clonotype was seen more than once but under ten times. The chain recombines TRBV5-1 with TRBJ2-5; D remains unclear. V lost 5 bases, J lost 5 bases, and 16 bases lay in between. The germline gives CDR1 SGHRS, CDR2 YFSETQ. CDR3 length equals 14 residues. The CDR3 spells CASSLRPRAETQYF. CDR3 in DNA: TGCGCCAGCAGTTTGCGACCAAGGGCGGAGACCCAGTACTTC.

This clonotype was counted at least ten times. The chain joins TRBV6-6 to TRBJ1-6; D gene uncertain. The ends were cut back, 5 bases at V and 10 bases at J, with 9 bases in the middle. The CDR3 is 12 amino acids. Germline V gene lookup returns CDR1 MNHNY and CDR2 SVGAGI (reference sequence). CDR3 sequence (DNA): TGTGCCAGCAGTGCCCGTACCTCACCCCTCCACTTT. This sequence encodes CASSARTSPLHF.